A single sample is the source of the 5 T cell receptor beta chains below, sequenced in a study of T-cell reconstitution after alpha-beta-depleted transplantation in children. Unique molecular identifiers were incorporated when the TCRbeta library was constructed. TCRdb re-analysed the PCR reads in MiXCR, keeping a single row per CDR3 protein. This sample has nearly 250,000 distinct CDR3 sequences, with less than 9% found just once. The starting material was PBMCs, mostly from graft donor cells, obtained 180 days after TCRalphabeta/CD19-depleted stem cell transplant. The receptor source for this set is a male patient younger than 18 who had a stem cell transplant for acute lymphoblastic leukemia, so the T cells may come from the graft donor.

The table lists this clonotype with many counts. CDR3 sequence reads: CASSLRHRGETQYF. CDR3 nucleotides: TGTGCCAGCAGTTTGAGGCACAGGGGAGAGACCCAGTACTTC. This chain links TRBV12-3 or TRBV12-4 with TRBJ2-5; TRBD1 matches at 7 bases. V trimming: 3 bases; J trimming: 4 bases; junction bases outside the gene matches: 5. This CDR3 contains 14 residues.

This clonotype was recorded at least ten times. This rearrangement joins TRBV29-1 to TRBJ2-2; 10 bases line up with TRBD2. Germline CDR1 and CDR2: SQVTM and ANQGSEA. V was clipped by 7 bases and J by 7 bases; unmatched bases: 3. The CDR3 has 12 residues. The CDR3 coding sequence is TGCAGCGGGGGACTAGCGTTCGGGGAGCTGTTTTTT. This encodes CSGGLAFGELFF.

This clonotype was seen at least ten times. The V call is TRBV4-3, the J call TRBJ2-1; 7 bases map to TRBD2. With V trimmed by 0 bases and J by 4 bases, 18 bases remained unmatched. CDR1 is LGHNA, CDR2 YSLEER, per germline. The length of the CDR3 is 20 residues. The CDR3 loop reads CASSQDVQGTTRRGYNEQFF. Written as DNA, the CDR3 is TGCGCCAGCAGCCAAGATGTTCAGGGTACAACACGGCGGGGGTACAATGAGCAGTTCTTC.

This clonotype was seen at least ten times. This chain uses TRBV12-3 or TRBV12-4 with TRBJ1-5; D is ambiguous. The CDR3 extends over 13 amino acids. V was trimmed by 1 base and J by 5 bases, leaving 6 bases between them. CDR3 protein: CASSLVRYQPQHF. CDR3 DNA: TGTGCCAGCAGTTTAGTTAGGTATCAGCCCCAGCATTTT.

About this clonotype itself: This sequence may be a read error, since a much larger clone differs from it by one base. The rearrangement links TRBV11-1 to TRBJ2-7; possibly TRBD1 for D (7 bases). This CDR3 is 20 amino acids long. Trimming took 5 bases from V and 5 from J, leaving 34 bases between them. The germline V gene has CDR1 SGHAT and CDR2 FQDESV (reference sequence). The CDR3 region is CASSPPSGDRVLAGIHEQYF. The CDR3 nucleotides are TGTGCCAGCAGCCCCCCGTCAGGAGACAGGGTGCTTGCGGGGATCCACGAGCAGTACTTC. The whole variable domain, remainder taken from reference TRBV11-1 and TRBJ2-7, is EAEVAQSPRYKITEKSQAVAFWCDPISGHATLYWYRQILGQGPELLVQFQDESVVDDSQLPKDRFSAERLKGVDSTLKIQPAELGDSAMYLCASSPPSGDRVLAGIHEQYFGPGTRLTVT.